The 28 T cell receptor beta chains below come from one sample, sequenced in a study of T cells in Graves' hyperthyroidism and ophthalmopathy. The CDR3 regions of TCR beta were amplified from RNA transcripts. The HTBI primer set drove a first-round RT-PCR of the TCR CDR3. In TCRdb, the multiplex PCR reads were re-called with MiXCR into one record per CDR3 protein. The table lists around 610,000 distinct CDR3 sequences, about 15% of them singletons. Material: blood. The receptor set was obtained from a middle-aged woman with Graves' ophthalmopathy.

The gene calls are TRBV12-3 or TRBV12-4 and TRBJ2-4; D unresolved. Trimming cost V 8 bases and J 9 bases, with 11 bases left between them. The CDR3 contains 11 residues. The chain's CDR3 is CASGTWGIQYF. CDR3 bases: TGTGCCAGCGGTACCTGGGGCATTCAGTACTTC.

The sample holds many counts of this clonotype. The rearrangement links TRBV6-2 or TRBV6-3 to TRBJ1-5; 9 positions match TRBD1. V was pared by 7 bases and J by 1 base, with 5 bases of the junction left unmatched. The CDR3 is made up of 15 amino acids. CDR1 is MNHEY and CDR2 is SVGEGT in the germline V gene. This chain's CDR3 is CASNRQGESNQPQHF. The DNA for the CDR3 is TGTGCCAGCAATAGACAGGGGGAAAGCAATCAGCCCCAGCATTTT.

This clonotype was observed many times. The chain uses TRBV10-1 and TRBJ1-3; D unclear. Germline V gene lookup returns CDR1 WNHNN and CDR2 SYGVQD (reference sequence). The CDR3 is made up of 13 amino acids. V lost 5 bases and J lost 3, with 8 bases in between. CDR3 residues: CASSSNFGNTIYF. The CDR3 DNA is TGCGCCAGCAGTTCAAATTTTGGAAACACCATATATTTT.

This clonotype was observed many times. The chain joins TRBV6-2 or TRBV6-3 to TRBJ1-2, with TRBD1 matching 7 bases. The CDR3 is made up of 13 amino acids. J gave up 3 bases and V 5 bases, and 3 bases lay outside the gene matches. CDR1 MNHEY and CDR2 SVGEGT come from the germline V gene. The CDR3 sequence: CASSHRGDYGYTF. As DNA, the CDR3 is TGTGCCAGCAGTCACAGGGGCGACTATGGCTACACCTTC.

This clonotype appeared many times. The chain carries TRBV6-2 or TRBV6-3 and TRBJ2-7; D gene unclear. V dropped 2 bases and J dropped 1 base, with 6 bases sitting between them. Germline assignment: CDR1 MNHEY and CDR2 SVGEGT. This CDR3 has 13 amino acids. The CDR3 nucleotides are TGTGCCAGCAGTTACGTGGATTCCTACGAGCAGTACTTC. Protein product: CASSYVDSYEQYF.

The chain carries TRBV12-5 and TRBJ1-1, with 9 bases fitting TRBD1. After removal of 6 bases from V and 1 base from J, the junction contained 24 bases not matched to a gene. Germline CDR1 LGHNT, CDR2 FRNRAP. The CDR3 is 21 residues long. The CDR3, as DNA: TGTGCTAGTGGCCTATACAATCCCCGCTTGGGACAGGGAGTACAGAACACTGAAGCTTTCTTT. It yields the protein CASGLYNPRLGQGVQNTEAFF. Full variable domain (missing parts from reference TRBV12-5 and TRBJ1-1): DARVTQTPRHKVTEMGQEVTMRCQPILGHNTVFWYRQTMMQGLELLAYFRNRAPLDDSGMPKDRFSAEMPDATLATLKIQPSEPRDSAVYFCASGLYNPRLGQGVQNTEAFFGQGTRLTVV.

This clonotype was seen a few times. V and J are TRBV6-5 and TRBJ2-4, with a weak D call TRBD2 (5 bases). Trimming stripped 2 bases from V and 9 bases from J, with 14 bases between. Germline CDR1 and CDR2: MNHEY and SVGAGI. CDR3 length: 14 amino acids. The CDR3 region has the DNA TGTGCCAGCAGTTACGCATCTTTAGGAGGCATTCAGTACTTC. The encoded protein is CASSYASLGGIQYF.

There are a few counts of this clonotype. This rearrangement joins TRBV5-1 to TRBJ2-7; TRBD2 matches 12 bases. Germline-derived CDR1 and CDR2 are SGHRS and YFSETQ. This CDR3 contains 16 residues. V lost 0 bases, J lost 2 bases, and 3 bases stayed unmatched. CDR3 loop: CASSLGTSGKTYEQYF. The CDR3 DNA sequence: TGCGCCAGCAGCTTGGGGACTAGCGGGAAGACCTACGAGCAGTACTTC.

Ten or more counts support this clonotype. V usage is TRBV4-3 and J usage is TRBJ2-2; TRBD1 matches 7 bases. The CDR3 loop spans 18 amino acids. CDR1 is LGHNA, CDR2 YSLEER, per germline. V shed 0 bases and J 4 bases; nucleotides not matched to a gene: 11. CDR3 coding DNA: TGCGCCAGCAGCCAAGATCACCCGGGGACAGACCCCACCGGGGAGCTGTTTTTT. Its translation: CASSQDHPGTDPTGELFF.

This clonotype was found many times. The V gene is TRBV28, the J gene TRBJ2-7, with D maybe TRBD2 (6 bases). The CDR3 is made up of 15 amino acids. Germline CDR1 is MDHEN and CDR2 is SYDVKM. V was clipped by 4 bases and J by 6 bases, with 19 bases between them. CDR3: CASSSLRGRNLEQYF. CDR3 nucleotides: TGTGCCAGCAGTTCCCTCCGAGGGAGGAATCTCGAGCAGTACTTC.

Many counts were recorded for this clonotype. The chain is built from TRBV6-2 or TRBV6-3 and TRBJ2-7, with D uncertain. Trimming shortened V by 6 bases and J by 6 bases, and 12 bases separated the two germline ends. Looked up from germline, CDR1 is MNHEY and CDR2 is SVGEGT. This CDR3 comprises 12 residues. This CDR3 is CASSSESIEQYF. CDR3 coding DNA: TGTGCCAGCAGCTCTGAATCGATCGAGCAGTACTTC.

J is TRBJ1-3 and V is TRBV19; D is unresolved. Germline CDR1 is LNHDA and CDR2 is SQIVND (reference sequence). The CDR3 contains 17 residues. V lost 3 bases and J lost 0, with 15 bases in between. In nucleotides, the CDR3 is TGTGCCAGTAGTATGAGTTCTGGACGGTACTCTGGAAACACCATATATTTT. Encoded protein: CASSMSSGRYSGNTIYF.

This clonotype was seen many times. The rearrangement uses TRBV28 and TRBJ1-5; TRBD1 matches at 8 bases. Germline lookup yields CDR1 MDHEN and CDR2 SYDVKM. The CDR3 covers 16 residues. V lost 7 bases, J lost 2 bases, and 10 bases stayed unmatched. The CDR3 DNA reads TGTGCCAGCACCTTTACGGACAGGGCTGGCAATCAGCCCCAGCATTTT. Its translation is CASTFTDRAGNQPQHF. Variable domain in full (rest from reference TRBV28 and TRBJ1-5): DVKVTQSSRYLVKRTGEKVFLECVQDMDHENMFWYRQDPGLGLRLIYFSYDVKMKEKGDIPEGYSVSREKKERFSLILESASTNQTSMYLCASTFTDRAGNQPQHFGDGTRLSIL.

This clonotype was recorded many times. CDR3 sequence: CSAQRRGPFSGNTIYF. CDR3 DNA: TGCAGTGCACAAAGGAGGGGACCTTTCTCTGGAAACACCATATATTTT. This rearrangement joins TRBV20-1 to TRBJ1-3; D is perhaps TRBD1 (5 bases). Trimming removed 6 bases from V and 0 bases from J, with 18 bases in between. The CDR3 sequence is 16 residues long. The germline V gene encodes CDR1 DFQATT and CDR2 SNEGSKA (reference sequence).

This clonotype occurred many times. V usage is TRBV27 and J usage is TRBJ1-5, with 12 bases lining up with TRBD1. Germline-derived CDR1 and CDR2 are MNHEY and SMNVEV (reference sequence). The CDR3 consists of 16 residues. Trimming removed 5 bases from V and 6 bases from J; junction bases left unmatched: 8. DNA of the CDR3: TGTGCCAGCAGTACCCAGGGACAGGGGGCGAGTCAGCCCCAGCATTTT. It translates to CASSTQGQGASQPQHF.

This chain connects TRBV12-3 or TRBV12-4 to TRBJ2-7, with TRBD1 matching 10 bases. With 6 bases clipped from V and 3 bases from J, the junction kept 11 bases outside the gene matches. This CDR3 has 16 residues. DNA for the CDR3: TGTGCCAGCAGCCCGAGATTCGGGACAGGGGACTACGAGCAGTACTTC. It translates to CASSPRFGTGDYEQYF.

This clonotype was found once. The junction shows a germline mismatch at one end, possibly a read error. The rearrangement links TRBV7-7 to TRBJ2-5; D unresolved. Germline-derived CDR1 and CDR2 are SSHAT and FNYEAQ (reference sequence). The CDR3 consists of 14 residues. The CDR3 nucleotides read TGTGCTAGCAGCTTAAAGGGTAGACAAGAGACCCAGTACTTC. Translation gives CASSLKGRQETQYF.

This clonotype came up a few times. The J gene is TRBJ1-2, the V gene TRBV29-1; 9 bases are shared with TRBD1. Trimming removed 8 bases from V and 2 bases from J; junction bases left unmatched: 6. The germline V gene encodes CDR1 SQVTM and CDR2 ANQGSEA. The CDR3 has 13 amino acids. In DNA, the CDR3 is TGCAGCATAGGGACAGGGCTAAACTATGGCTACACCTTC. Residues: CSIGTGLNYGYTF.

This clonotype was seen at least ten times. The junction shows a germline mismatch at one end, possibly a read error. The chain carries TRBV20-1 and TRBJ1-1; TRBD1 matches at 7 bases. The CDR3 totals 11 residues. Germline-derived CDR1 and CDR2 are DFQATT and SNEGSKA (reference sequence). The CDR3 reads CSASGQAISPF. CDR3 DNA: TGCAGTGCTAGCGGACAGGCAATCTCGCCCTTT.

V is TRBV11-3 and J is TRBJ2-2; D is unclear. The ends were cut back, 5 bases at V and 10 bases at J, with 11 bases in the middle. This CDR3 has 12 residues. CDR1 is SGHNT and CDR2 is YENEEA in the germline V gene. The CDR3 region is CASSPRPLELFF. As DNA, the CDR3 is TGTGCCAGCAGCCCACGGCCCTTGGAGCTGTTTTTT.

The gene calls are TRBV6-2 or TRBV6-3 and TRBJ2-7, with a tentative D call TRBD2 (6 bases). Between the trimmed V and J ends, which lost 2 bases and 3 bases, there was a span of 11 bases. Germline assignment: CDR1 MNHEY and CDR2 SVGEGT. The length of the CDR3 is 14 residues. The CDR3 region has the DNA TGTGCCAGCAGTTACATAGCGGAAAACTACGAGCAGTACTTC. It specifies CASSYIAENYEQYF.

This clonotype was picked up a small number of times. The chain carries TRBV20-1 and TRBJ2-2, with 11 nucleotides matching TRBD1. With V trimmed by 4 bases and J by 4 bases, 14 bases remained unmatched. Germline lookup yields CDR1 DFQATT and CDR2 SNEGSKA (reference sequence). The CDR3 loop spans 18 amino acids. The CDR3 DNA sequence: TGCAGTGCTATCCCCCCGGACAGGGGGCGCGGGGGCACCGGGGAGCTGTTTTTT. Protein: CSAIPPDRGRGGTGELFF.

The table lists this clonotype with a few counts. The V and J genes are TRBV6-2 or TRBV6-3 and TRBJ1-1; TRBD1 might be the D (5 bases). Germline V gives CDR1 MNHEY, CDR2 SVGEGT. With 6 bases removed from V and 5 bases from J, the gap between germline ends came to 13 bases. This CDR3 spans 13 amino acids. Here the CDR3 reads CASSHRFRTEAFF. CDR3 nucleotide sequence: TGTGCCAGCAGCCACAGGTTTCGGACTGAAGCTTTCTTT.

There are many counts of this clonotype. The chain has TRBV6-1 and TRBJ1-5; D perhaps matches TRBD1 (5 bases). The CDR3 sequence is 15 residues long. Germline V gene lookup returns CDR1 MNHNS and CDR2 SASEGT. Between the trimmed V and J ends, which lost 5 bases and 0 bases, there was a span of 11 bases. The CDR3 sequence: CASSIRDGSNQPQHF. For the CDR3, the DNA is TGTGCCAGCAGTATCCGGGACGGTAGCAATCAGCCCCAGCATTTT.

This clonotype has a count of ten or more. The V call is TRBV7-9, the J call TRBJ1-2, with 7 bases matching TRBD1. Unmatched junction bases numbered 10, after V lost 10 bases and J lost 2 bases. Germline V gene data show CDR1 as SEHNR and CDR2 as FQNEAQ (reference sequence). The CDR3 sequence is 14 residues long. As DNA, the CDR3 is TGTGCCACCGCCCCCCAACAGGGGAACTATGGCTACACCTTC. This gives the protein CATAPQQGNYGYTF.

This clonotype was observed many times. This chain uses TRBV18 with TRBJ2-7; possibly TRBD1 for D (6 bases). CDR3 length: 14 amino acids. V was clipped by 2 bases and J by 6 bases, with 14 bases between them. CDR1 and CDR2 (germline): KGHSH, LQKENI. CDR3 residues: CASSPGGPLGEQYF. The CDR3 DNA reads TGTGCCAGCTCACCAGGGGGCCCCTTAGGCGAGCAGTACTTC. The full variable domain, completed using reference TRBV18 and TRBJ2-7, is NAGVMQNPRHLVRRRGQEARLRCSPMKGHSHVYWYRQLPEEGLKFMVYLQKENIIDESGMPKERFSAEFPKEGPSILRIQQVVRGDSAAYFCASSPGGPLGEQYFGPGTRLTVT.

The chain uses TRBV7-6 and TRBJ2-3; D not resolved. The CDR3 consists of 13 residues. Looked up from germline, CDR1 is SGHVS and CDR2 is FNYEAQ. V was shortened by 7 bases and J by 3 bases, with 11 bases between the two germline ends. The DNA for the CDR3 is TGTGCCAGCATGGAAGGGTTTACAGATACGCAGTATTTT. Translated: CASMEGFTDTQYF.

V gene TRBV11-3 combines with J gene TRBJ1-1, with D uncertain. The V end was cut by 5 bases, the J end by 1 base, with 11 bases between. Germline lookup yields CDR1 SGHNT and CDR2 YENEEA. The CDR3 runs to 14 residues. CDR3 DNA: TGTGCCAGCAGCCACCCGACCGAGAACACTGAAGCTTTCTTT. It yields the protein CASSHPTENTEAFF.